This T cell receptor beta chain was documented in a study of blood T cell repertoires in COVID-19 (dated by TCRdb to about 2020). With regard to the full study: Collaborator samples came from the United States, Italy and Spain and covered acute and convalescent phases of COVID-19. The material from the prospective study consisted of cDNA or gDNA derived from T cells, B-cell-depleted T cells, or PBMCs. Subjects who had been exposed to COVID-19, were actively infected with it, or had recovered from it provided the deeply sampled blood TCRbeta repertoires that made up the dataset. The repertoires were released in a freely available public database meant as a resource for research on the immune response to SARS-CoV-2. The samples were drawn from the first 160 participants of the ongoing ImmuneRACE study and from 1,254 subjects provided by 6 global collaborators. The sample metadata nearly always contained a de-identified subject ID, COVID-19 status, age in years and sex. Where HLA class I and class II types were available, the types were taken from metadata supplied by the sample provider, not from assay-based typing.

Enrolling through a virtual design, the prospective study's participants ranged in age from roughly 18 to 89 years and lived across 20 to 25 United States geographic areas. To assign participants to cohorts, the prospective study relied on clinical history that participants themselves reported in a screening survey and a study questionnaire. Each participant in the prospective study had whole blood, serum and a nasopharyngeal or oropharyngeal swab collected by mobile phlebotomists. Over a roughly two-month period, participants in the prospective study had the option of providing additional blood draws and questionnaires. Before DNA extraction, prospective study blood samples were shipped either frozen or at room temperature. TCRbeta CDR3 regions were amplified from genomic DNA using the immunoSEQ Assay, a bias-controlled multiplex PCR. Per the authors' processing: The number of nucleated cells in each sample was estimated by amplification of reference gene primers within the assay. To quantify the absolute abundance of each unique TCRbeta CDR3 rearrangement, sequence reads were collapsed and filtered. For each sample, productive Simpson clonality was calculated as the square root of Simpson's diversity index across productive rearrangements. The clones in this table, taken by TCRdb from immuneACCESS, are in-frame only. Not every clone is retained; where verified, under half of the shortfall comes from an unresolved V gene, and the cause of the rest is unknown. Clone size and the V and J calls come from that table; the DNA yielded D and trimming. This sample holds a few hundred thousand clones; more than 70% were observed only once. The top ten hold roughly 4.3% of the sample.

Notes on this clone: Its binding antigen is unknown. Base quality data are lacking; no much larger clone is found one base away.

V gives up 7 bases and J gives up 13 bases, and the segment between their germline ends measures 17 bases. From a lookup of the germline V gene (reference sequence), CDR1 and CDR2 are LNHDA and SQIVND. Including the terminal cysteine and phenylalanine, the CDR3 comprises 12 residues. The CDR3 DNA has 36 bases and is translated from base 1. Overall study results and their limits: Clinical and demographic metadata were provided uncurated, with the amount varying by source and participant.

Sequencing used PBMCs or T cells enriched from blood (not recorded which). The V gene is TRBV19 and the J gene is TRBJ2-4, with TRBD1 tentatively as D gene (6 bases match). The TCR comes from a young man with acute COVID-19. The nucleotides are TGTGCCAGTAAGGCGACAGGAGGATTCCAGTACTTC. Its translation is CASKATGGFQYF.